Presented here are 14 T cell receptor beta chains from one specimen sequenced in a study of T cell changes during pregnancy in multiple sclerosis. Sequencing was performed with immunoSEQ multiplex PCR; in TCRdb, only in-frame clones are kept and a portion is missing. The sample contains roughly 120,000 clones, around 90% of which appear only once. The specimen was peripheral blood, collected in the third trimester of pregnancy. The receptors stem from a female donor with multiple sclerosis, enrolled in a pregnancy study.

CDR3: CASTPGGNYGYTF. The CDR3 nucleotides read TGTGCCAGCACTCCCGGGGGTAACTATGGCTACACCTTC. The chain combines TRBV28 with TRBJ1-2; TRBD1 might be the D (5 bases). The V and J ends lost 7 bases and 1 base respectively, with 10 bases between them. Germline V lookup: CDR1 MDHEN, CDR2 SYDVKM. The CDR3 covers 13 residues.

This chain connects TRBV6-5 to TRBJ2-3, with 9 bases identical to TRBD2. The ends lost 8 bases at V and 3 bases at J; junction bases unmatched: 3. CDR3 size: 13 residues. CDR1 is MNHEY and CDR2 is SVGAGI in the germline V gene. The CDR3 nucleotides are TGTGCCAGCCTTGCGGGGGGGACAGATACGCAGTATTTT. It encodes CASLAGGTDTQYF.

The chain carries TRBV2 and TRBJ2-3; 7 bases match TRBD2. CDR3 length: 14 amino acids. Germline V lookup: CDR1 SNHLY, CDR2 FYNNEI. With 0 bases clipped from V and 11 bases from J, the junction kept 8 bases outside the gene matches. The CDR3 DNA is TGTGCCAGCAGTGAAGCGCTTCGGGGACTAAGGCAGTATTTT. This translates into CASSEALRGLRQYF.

The chain couples TRBV18 to TRBJ1-3; D is unclear. The germline V and J ends were trimmed by 0 bases and 4 bases, with 10 bases remaining between them. CDR1 and CDR2 from the germline V gene are KGHSH and LQKENI. The CDR3 has 15 amino acids. The DNA of the CDR3 is TGTGCCAGCTCACCACCGAGCACGGGAGGAAACACCATATATTTT. Translation: CASSPPSTGGNTIYF.

The chain joins TRBV15 to TRBJ1-5; D gene ambiguous. The germline CDR1 and CDR2 sequences are LNHNV and YYDKDF (reference sequence). The V end lost 0 bases, the J end lost 4 bases, and 10 bases lay between the germline ends. CDR3 size: 15 residues. The CDR3 DNA reads TGTGCCACCAGCAGAGATCTCTCGGGTAATCAGCCCCAGCATTTT. Translation gives CATSRDLSGNQPQHF.

This chain connects TRBV14 to TRBJ1-1; 8 nucleotides agree with TRBD1. V lost 4 bases, J lost 5 bases, and 21 bases stayed unmatched. CDR3 length: 19 residues. CDR1 SGHDN and CDR2 FVKESK come from the germline V gene. The CDR3 DNA is TGTGCCAGCAGCCGTTGGGGGGGGGCAGGGGGCCGGGGGCGAACTGAAGCTTTCTTT. Translated: CASSRWGGAGGRGRTEAFF.

The chain has TRBV5-8 and TRBJ1-1; D might be TRBD1 (5 bases). CDR3 length: 12 residues. V was pared by 4 bases and J by 11 bases, with 15 bases between. Germline V gene sequence: CDR1 SGHTS, CDR2 YDEGEE. This CDR3 reads CASSLQGTMAFF. The CDR3 bases are TGTGCCAGCAGCCTCCAGGGAACCATGGCTTTCTTT. Variable domain in full (rest from reference TRBV5-8 and TRBJ1-1): EAGVTQSPTHLIKTRGQQATLRCSPISGHTSVYWYQQALGLGLQFLLWYDEGEERNRGNFPPRFSGRQFPNYSSELNVNALELEDSALYLCASSLQGTMAFFGQGTRLTVV.

This clone was counted a single time. The CDR3 loop is CASSLVGRANTEAFF. The DNA of the CDR3 is TGTGCCAGCAGTTTAGTCGGCAGGGCGAACACTGAAGCTTTCTTT. The chain links TRBV28 to TRBJ1-1; D possibly corresponds to TRBD1 (5 bases). The CDR3 contains 15 residues. The germline V and J ends were trimmed by 2 bases and 1 base, with 11 bases remaining between them. Germline CDR1 and CDR2: MDHEN and SYDVKM.

The chain links TRBV30 to TRBJ1-5, with D unresolved. V gave up 2 bases and J gave up 3 bases, with 8 bases separating them. Germline lookup yields CDR1 GTSNPN and CDR2 SVGIG (reference sequence). The CDR3 is 13 amino acids. Here the CDR3 reads CAWSLQSNQPQHF. Here the CDR3 DNA reads TGTGCCTGGAGTCTACAGTCCAATCAGCCCCAGCATTTT.

This sequence joins TRBV5-1 and TRBJ2-5; TRBD1 matches at 9 bases. CDR1 is SGHRS, CDR2 YFSETQ, per germline. CDR3 length equals 16 residues. With V trimmed by 6 bases and J by 0 bases, 9 bases remained unmatched. In DNA form, the CDR3 reads TGCGCCAGCACTGAGGGGGACAGGGCTTACCAAGAGACCCAGTACTTC. Amino acids: CASTEGDRAYQETQYF.

Comments on this clone: Sequence at one end of the junction differs from germline and may be a read error. The genes are TRBV5-5 and TRBJ1-4; TRBD1 matches 7 bases. Germline CDR1 and CDR2: SGHKS and YYEKEE (reference sequence). The CDR3 consists of 14 residues. The DNA for the CDR3 is TGTGCCAGCAGCATGGACAGGTCTAAGGAAAAACTGTTTTTT. This translates into CASSMDRSKEKLFF.

The chain recombines TRBV9 with TRBJ2-1; 10 positions match TRBD2. V gave up 3 bases and J gave up 3 bases; unmatched junction bases: 15. This CDR3 comprises 19 residues. CDR1 is SGDLS and CDR2 is YYNGEE in the germline V gene. The CDR3 bases are TGTGCCAGCAGCGGGGGGGGTGCTAGCGGGAGTCCCGTCTACAATGAGCAGTTCTTC. Its translation: CASSGGGASGSPVYNEQFF. Supplemented by reference TRBV9 and TRBJ2-1, the full variable domain reads DSGVTQTPKHLITATGQRVTLRCSPRSGDLSVYWYQQSLDQGLQFLIQYYNGEERAKGNILERFSAQQFPDLHSELNLSSLELGDSALYFCASSGGGASGSPVYNEQFFGPGTRLTVL.

The chain recombines TRBV7-8 with TRBJ2-1; 10 positions match TRBD2. The CDR3 runs 16 residues. V trimming: 5 bases; J trimming: 7 bases; junction bases outside the gene matches: 11. Germline V gene lookup returns CDR1 SGHVS and CDR2 FQNEAQ. Here the CDR3 reads CASSGRLAGIVNEQFF. The CDR3 coding sequence is TGTGCCAGCAGCGGGAGACTAGCGGGTATCGTTAATGAGCAGTTCTTC. Using reference TRBV7-8 and TRBJ2-1 for the parts outside the CDR3, the full variable domain is GAGVSQSPRYKVAKRGQDVALRCDPISGHVSLFWYQQALGQGPEFLTYFQNEAQLDKSGLPSDRFFAERPEGSVSTLKIQRTQQEDSAVYLCASSGRLAGIVNEQFFGPGTRLTVL.

The chain carries TRBV27 and TRBJ2-5; 7 bases are shared with TRBD2. V lost 3 bases to trimming and J lost 4 bases; unmatched junction nucleotides: 11. This CDR3 is 16 amino acids long. Looked up from germline, CDR1 is MNHEY and CDR2 is SMNVEV (reference sequence). The chain's CDR3 is CASSLLGEGTGETQYF. In DNA, the CDR3 is TGTGCCAGCAGTTTGCTGGGGGAGGGAACTGGAGAGACCCAGTACTTC.